The clone carrying this TCR beta chain was counted ten times or more. Antigen specificity is unknown. Specified time point: persistent/refractory GD, antithyroid drugs over 5 years with positive TRAb. TCR sequences were obtained from RNA taken from PBMCs. Trimming at V came to 0 bases and at J to 4 bases, leaving 3 bases not matched to a gene. This CDR3 comprises 15 residues. The germline V gene encodes CDR1 SGHTA and CDR2 FQGNSA. Construction of TCR beta libraries relied on iRepertoire HTBI primers and on Arm-PCR targeting CDR3 regions. Per the original data handling: Across samples, roughly 58 TRBV and some 14 TRBJ segments were found. TCRdb reanalysed the multiplex PCR reads using MiXCR and keeps one entry per CDR3 protein. The V and J calls were determined by TCRdb, not by the authors. The table shows 600,000 to 850,000 distinct CDR3 sequences, with around 30% occurring only once. The data were taken from a study of regulatory T cells in long-lasting Graves disease. Study observations and caveats: Persistent Graves' patients showed a TCR diversity that was lower than that of newly diagnosed ones. Among persistent patients, a larger number of public clonotypes were shared (about 2,800) than among newly diagnosed patients (about 1,000).

The sequencing here drew on peripheral blood mononuclear cells (PBMCs), taken when the disease was refractory, from a patient treated with antithyroid drugs. The J gene is TRBJ2-7, the V gene TRBV7-2; 10 nucleotides agree with TRBD2. This sequence was found in a female donor with Graves disease. CDR3 protein: CASSLAASGSYEQYF. The CDR3 DNA follows: TGTGCCAGCAGCTTAGCTGCTAGCGGGAGTTACGAGCAGTACTTC.